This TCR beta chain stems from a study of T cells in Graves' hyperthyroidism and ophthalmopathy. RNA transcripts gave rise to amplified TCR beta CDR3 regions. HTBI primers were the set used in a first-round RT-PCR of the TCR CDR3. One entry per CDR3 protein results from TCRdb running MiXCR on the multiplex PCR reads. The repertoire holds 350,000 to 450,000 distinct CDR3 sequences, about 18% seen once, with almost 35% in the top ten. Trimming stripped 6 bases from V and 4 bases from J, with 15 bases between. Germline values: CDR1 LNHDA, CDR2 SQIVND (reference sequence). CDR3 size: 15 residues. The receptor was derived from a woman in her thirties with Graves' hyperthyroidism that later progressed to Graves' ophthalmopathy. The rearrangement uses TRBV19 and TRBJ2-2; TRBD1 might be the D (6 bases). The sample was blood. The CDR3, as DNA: TGTGCCAGTAGCCAAAAACTAGGGGGCACCGGGGAGCTGTTTTTT. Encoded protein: CASSQKLGGTGELFF.